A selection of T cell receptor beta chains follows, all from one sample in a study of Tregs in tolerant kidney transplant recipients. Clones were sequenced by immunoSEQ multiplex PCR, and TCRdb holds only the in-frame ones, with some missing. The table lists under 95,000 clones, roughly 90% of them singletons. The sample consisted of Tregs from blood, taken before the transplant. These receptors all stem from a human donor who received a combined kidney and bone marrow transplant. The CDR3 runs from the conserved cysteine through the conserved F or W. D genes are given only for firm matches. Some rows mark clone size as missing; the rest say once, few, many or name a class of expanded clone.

TGTGCCAGCAGTTTCAGCAGGGACTATGAAAAACTGTTTTTT CASSFSRDYEKLFF TRBJ1-4 TRBV6-5 . .
TGTGCCAGCAGCTTTCCGGGACTAGATCTCAATGAGCAGTTCTTC CASSFPGLDLNEQFF TRBJ2-1 TRBV28 . TRBD2
TGTGCCAGTAGTATAGATCATTCACTTACAGGGGGCGCGGTCACTGAAGCTTTCTTT CASSIDHSLTGGAVTEAFF TRBJ1-1 TRBV19 . TRBD1
TGCGCCAGCAGCTTCGACAGGGGTTCGACCGAGCAGTACTTC CASSFDRGSTEQYF TRBJ2-7 TRBV5-1 . TRBD1
TGTGCCAGCTCACCGGGACAGGGACAAGAGACCCAGTACTTC CASSPGQGQETQYF TRBJ2-5 TRBV18 . TRBD1
TGTGCCAGCAGCCCGGACTACCAAGAGACCCAGTACTTC CASSPDYQETQYF TRBJ2-5 TRBV5-8 . .
TGTGCCAGCAGTCCCAGGGTTAGCAATCAGCCCCAGCATTTT CASSPRVSNQPQHF TRBJ1-5 TRBV5-8 . .
TGTGCCACCTCCCTGGGGACACCTCCGAACACCGGGGAGCTGTTTTTT CATSLGTPPNTGELFF TRBJ2-2 TRBV19 . .
TGTGCCAGCAGTTTTAAGGGGCGGACAGATACGCAGTATTTT CASSFKGRTDTQYF TRBJ2-3 TRBV27 . .
TGCGCCAGCAGCCAAGACGACAGAGGCGGTGAGCAGTTCTTC CASSQDDRGGEQFF TRBJ2-1 TRBV4-1 . .
TGTGCCAGCAGTCCTTCTAAGGTTCACCAGCATTTT CASSPSKVHQHF TRBJ1-5 TRBV28 . .
TGTGCCAGCAGTTACCAGGGTCGGAATCAGCCCCAGCATTTT CASSYQGRNQPQHF TRBJ1-5 TRBV6-5 . .
TGTGCCAGCAGGGTACATGGTGAAAAACTGTTTTTT CASRVHGEKLFF TRBJ1-4 TRBV6-1 once .
TGTGCCAGCAGCGTAGCCAGCTCCTACAATGAGCAGTTCTTC CASSVASSYNEQFF TRBJ2-1 TRBV9 . .
TGCGCCAGCAGGGAACTTCCTTCTGGGGCCAACGTCCTGACTTTC CASRELPSGANVLTF TRBJ2-6 TRBV5-1 . .
TGTGCCATTAGACAGGGACAGAGCTCCTACGAGCAGTACTTC CAIRQGQSSYEQYF TRBJ2-7 TRBV10-3 . TRBD1
TGTGCCAGCTCACCCGACGTGCGCTCCTACGAGCAGTACTTC CASSPDVRSYEQYF TRBJ2-7 TRBV18 . .
TGTGCCAGCAGCTTAGCACAGAATAACTATGGCTACACCTTC CASSLAQNNYGYTF TRBJ1-2 TRBV7-2 . .
TGTGCCTGGAGTGAGTCCCGGGAGCAGTACTTC CAWSESREQYF TRBJ2-7 TRBV30 . .
TGTGCCAGCAGCCGGACTAGCGGGAGAATACAAGGGGGGTACGAGCAGTACTTC CASSRTSGRIQGGYEQYF TRBJ2-7 TRBV4-2 . TRBD2
TGTGCCAGCACCCGAATGGGAGAAGGGGGGACCCAGTACTTC CASTRMGEGGTQYF TRBJ2-5 TRBV28 once .
TGTGCCAGCAGCTTAGTCGGGAGGAACCACGAGCAGTACTTC CASSLVGRNHEQYF TRBJ2-7 TRBV11-2 . TRBD2
TGCGCCAGCAGCTTCGGGGCTAGCGGGTCCATCTACAATGAGCAGTTCTTC CASSFGASGSIYNEQFF TRBJ2-1 TRBV5-1 once TRBD2
TGTGCCAGCAGCAACCGGGACGCGGAGTATTTT CASSNRDAEYF TRBJ2-3 TRBV6-5 . .
TGCGCCAGCAGCGGGGACAGGACGATCACAGATACGCAGTATTTT CASSGDRTITDTQYF TRBJ2-3 TRBV5-1 . TRBD1
TGTGCCAGCAGAAAGACGGCCGATCAGCCCCAGCATTTT CASRKTADQPQHF TRBJ1-5 TRBV21-1 . .
TGTGCCAGCAGGGAGCGAGGGAGTTATACGCAGTATTTT CASRERGSYTQYF TRBJ2-3 TRBV6-5 . .
TGTGCCAGCAGCTCAATGGGCGCGGACGGGAACACTGAAGCTTTCTTT CASSSMGADGNTEAFF TRBJ1-1 TRBV7-9 . .
TGTGCCAGCAGCTCCAGGGGGTTTAGCACAGATACGCAGTATTTT CASSSRGFSTDTQYF TRBJ2-3 TRBV7-2 . TRBD1
TGTGCCAGCAGCCGACAGGGATACATCCAAGAGACCCAGTACTTC CASSRQGYIQETQYF TRBJ2-5 TRBV2 . TRBD1
TGCGCCAGCAGTGGGGCTAGCGGATACGAGCAGTACTTC CASSGASGYEQYF TRBJ2-7 TRBV10-2 . TRBD2
TGTGCCAGCAGTGTGGACAGTGGCAATCAGCCCCAGCATTTT CASSVDSGNQPQHF TRBJ1-5 TRBV2 . .
TGTGCCAGCAGCTTGTCCGGGCCCCCAACTAATGAAAAACTGTTTTTT CASSLSGPPTNEKLFF TRBJ1-4 TRBV7-2 . .
TGCGCCAGCAGCCAAGGGACTAGCGGGACGGCCCATGAGCAGTTCTTC CASSQGTSGTAHEQFF TRBJ2-1 TRBV4-1 . TRBD2
TGTGCCAGCAGCCCCACGGGGCAAAACTACAATGAGCAGTTCTTC CASSPTGQNYNEQFF TRBJ2-1 TRBV13 . .
TGTGCCAGCAGCTCGTATACAGGGGGAGAAACAGATACGCAGTATTTT CASSSYTGGETDTQYF TRBJ2-3 TRBV5-4 . TRBD1
TGTGCCAGCTCATCGAAGAATCCGAACACAGATACGCAGTATTTT CASSSKNPNTDTQYF TRBJ2-3 TRBV18 once .